This T cell receptor beta chain was sequenced during a study of T-cell memory formation after mild COVID-19. General study findings and limits: The CD4+ clones that contracted clustered mainly within CM and EM, and the CD8+ clones concentrated in EMRA.

From the 5' RACE reads, TCRdb called clonotypes with MiXCR, one entry per CDR3 protein. The sample lists around 420,000 distinct CDR3 sequences; more than 20% were seen once. Germline lookup yields CDR1 SEHNR and CDR2 FQNEAQ (reference sequence). This CDR3 has 15 amino acids. Details on this clonotype: The antigen is undetermined. The junction and the germline gene differ at one end; a read error may be behind it.

This chain links TRBV7-9 with TRBJ2-2; 10 nucleotides agree with TRBD2. Sequenced sample: PBMCs or a T cell subset sorted from them (not recorded which). The TCR sequence derives from an adult woman who had mild COVID-19 (a few samples of this study predate the infection). Cell type and time point are not known. The CDR3 spells CASSLAGASTGELFF. The CDR3 DNA reads as TGTGCCAGCAGCCTAGCGGGAGCGAGCACCGGGGAGCTGTTTTTT.